Shown below are 17 T cell receptor beta chains from a single sample sequenced in a study of early T cells in non-severe SARS-CoV-2 infection. TCRdb used MiXCR to reprocess the 5' RACE reads, holding one entry per CDR3 protein. The data hold approximately 50,000 distinct CDR3 sequences, with more than 9.5% observed a single time. Material: whole blood. These receptors were taken from an adult who was a healthcare worker with PCR-confirmed SARS-CoV-2 infection or an uninfected control (not recorded which).

There are many counts of this clonotype. This chain uses TRBV30 with TRBJ2-1, with unresolved D. V shed 3 bases and J shed 5 bases, with 8 bases lying between them. The CDR3 totals 12 residues. Germline V gives CDR1 GTSNPN, CDR2 SVGIG (reference sequence). The CDR3 region is CAWSPWDNEQFF. For the CDR3, the DNA is TGTGCCTGGAGCCCATGGGACAATGAGCAGTTCTTC.

The CDR3 sequence: CASSPSHGGTGFHEQYF. The CDR3 DNA sequence: TGCGCCAGCAGCCCTAGTCATGGCGGGACAGGGTTTCACGAGCAGTACTTC. V and J are TRBV5-1 and TRBJ2-7; TRBD1 matches at 9 bases. The germline V gene has CDR1 SGHRS and CDR2 YFSETQ. The CDR3 loop spans 17 amino acids. The V segment lost 4 bases and the J segment 5 bases; nucleotides outside the gene matches: 16.

This rearrangement joins TRBV20-1 to TRBJ2-3; D unresolved. With 6 bases removed from V and 3 bases from J, the gap between germline ends came to 13 bases. Germline V gene data show CDR1 as DFQATT and CDR2 as SNEGSKA (reference sequence). The CDR3 has 13 amino acids. The chain's CDR3 is CSATASGTDTQYF. Written as DNA, the CDR3 is TGCAGTGCCACCGCGTCCGGTACAGATACGCAGTATTTT.

The gene calls are TRBV15 and TRBJ2-2; D gene ambiguous. With 6 bases removed from V and 9 bases from J, the gap between germline ends came to 20 bases. Germline CDR1 reads LNHNV; CDR2 reads YYDKDF (reference sequence). The CDR3 is 15 residues long. The chain's CDR3 is CATRGLTPFSRELFF. The CDR3 region has the DNA TGTGCCACCAGAGGGCTGACACCGTTCAGTAGGGAGCTGTTTTTT.

This clonotype occurred many times. The V call is TRBV6-2 or TRBV6-3, the J call TRBJ1-1; D not resolved. Germline V CDR1 and CDR2: MNHEY, SVGEGT. The CDR3 consists of 13 residues. Deletions cut 6 bases from V and 1 base from J, with 9 bases between. This chain's CDR3 is CASRSFSNTEAFF. The CDR3, as DNA: TGTGCCAGCAGGTCTTTTTCGAACACTGAAGCTTTCTTT.

This clonotype was counted ten times or more. V is TRBV7-2 and J is TRBJ2-7, with 9 bases aligning to TRBD2. CDR3 length equals 14 residues. Germline loops: CDR1 SGHTA, CDR2 FQGNSA. The ends lost 5 bases at V and 7 bases at J; junction bases unmatched: 9. CDR3 loop: CASSPHMTSGEQYF. The CDR3 bases are TGTGCCAGCAGCCCGCACATGACTAGCGGAGAGCAGTACTTC.

This clonotype was detected ten times or more. The chain combines TRBV5-1 with TRBJ2-1; 7 bases match TRBD2. Trimming at V came to 4 bases and at J to 0 bases, leaving 7 bases not matched to a gene. Per the germline V gene, CDR1 is SGHRS and CDR2 is YFSETQ. This CDR3 has 16 amino acids. CDR3 DNA sequence: TGCGCCAGCAGCGGACTACGGGAGGCCTCCTACAATGAGCAGTTCTTC. Protein sequence: CASSGLREASYNEQFF.

This clonotype was picked up a small number of times. This chain uses TRBV5-1 with TRBJ2-2, with D possibly TRBD1 on 6 matching bases. Germline V CDR1 and CDR2: SGHRS, YFSETQ. The CDR3 spans 16 residues. The V end was cut by 3 bases, the J end by 4 bases, with 16 bases between. In DNA, the CDR3 is TGCGCCAGCAGCTCAGGACAGACGGGTCGCACCGGGGAGCTGTTTTTT. Translated, it gives CASSSGQTGRTGELFF.

In its sample, this clonotype was seen a few times. The chain couples TRBV13 to TRBJ1-1, with a weak D call TRBD1 (5 bases). Germline values: CDR1 PRHDT, CDR2 FYEKMQ (reference sequence). This CDR3 spans 15 amino acids. The germline V and J ends were trimmed by 1 base and 0 bases, with 9 bases remaining between them. The CDR3 here is CASSLVGGLNTEAFF. In DNA, the CDR3 is TGTGCCAGCAGCTTAGTTGGGGGTCTGAACACTGAAGCTTTCTTT.

This clonotype was found a few times. The rearrangement links TRBV20-1 to TRBJ1-3; tentative D call: TRBD1 (5 bases). Between the trimmed V and J ends, which lost 7 bases and 2 bases, there was a span of 12 bases. Germline values: CDR1 DFQATT, CDR2 SNEGSKA (reference sequence). This CDR3 comprises 13 residues. The chain's CDR3 is CSVQRGTGNTIYF. CDR3 in DNA: TGCAGTGTCCAGAGGGGAACTGGAAACACCATATATTTT.

The sample holds many counts of this clonotype. The chain uses TRBV4-3 and TRBJ2-7; TRBD1 might be the D (6 bases). Germline CDR1 is LGHNA and CDR2 is YSLEER. The CDR3 loop spans 14 amino acids. V was pared by 2 bases and J by 1 base, with 9 bases between. CDR3: CASSQITGSYEQYF. The CDR3, as DNA: TGCGCCAGCAGCCAAATCACAGGGTCCTACGAGCAGTACTTC.

This clonotype was observed at least ten times. The J gene is TRBJ2-3, the V gene TRBV2; TRBD2 matches at 7 bases. Germline values: CDR1 SNHLY, CDR2 FYNNEI. This CDR3 is built from 13 residues. V was clipped by 5 bases and J by 5 bases; unmatched bases: 4. In DNA, the CDR3 is TGTGCCAGCAGTCTTTTAGCGGGAGATACGCAGTATTTT. Translation: CASSLLAGDTQYF.

This clonotype was seen ten or more times. The chain carries TRBV29-1 and TRBJ2-5, with 10 bases that match TRBD2. Per germline, CDR1 SQVTM and CDR2 ANQGSEA. V dropped 6 bases and J dropped 5; count of bases not matched to a gene: 6. This CDR3 has 13 residues. The CDR3 is CSVVSGRMETQYF. The CDR3 nucleotides are TGCAGCGTCGTTAGCGGGAGGATGGAGACCCAGTACTTC.

There are a few counts of this clonotype. The chain is built from TRBV10-3 and TRBJ2-5, with 9 bases matching TRBD1. CDR1 is ENHRY, CDR2 SYGVKD, per germline. The CDR3 is 16 residues long. V shed 3 bases and J 2 bases; nucleotides not matched to a gene: 7. The CDR3 loop reads CAISESGTGSQETQYF. Here the CDR3 DNA reads TGTGCCATCAGTGAATCCGGGACAGGGAGTCAAGAGACCCAGTACTTC.

This clonotype appeared many times. The rearrangement links TRBV20-1 to TRBJ2-7, with 9 bases lining up with TRBD1. The germline V gene encodes CDR1 DFQATT and CDR2 SNEGSKA (reference sequence). This CDR3 comprises 14 residues. Unmatched junction bases numbered 7, after V lost 3 bases and J lost 4 bases. The CDR3 bases are TGCAGTGCTAGCACCGGGACAGGGTCGTACGAGCAGTACTTC. It is translated as CSASTGTGSYEQYF.

J is TRBJ2-1 and V is TRBV10-3; 8 positions match TRBD2. The CDR3 has 14 amino acids. Germline values: CDR1 ENHRY, CDR2 SYGVKD. The J segment lost 5 bases and the V segment lost 7 bases, leaving 7 bases of the junction unmatched. The CDR3 nucleotides are TGTGCCATCATGGCGGGGGGCTTCGACAATGAGCAGTTCTTC. It encodes CAIMAGGFDNEQFF.

This clonotype has a count of ten or more. This chain's CDR3 is CSARRTNYEQYF. The CDR3 nucleotides read TGCAGTGCTAGAAGGACTAATTACGAGCAGTACTTC. The chain carries TRBV20-1 and TRBJ2-7; D is perhaps TRBD2 (6 bases). Germline assignment: CDR1 DFQATT and CDR2 SNEGSKA (reference sequence). V shed 2 bases and J shed 4 bases, with 9 bases lying between them. The CDR3 is 12 amino acids.